The rows below give T cell receptor beta chains drawn from one sample of a study of blood T cell repertoires in COVID-19. Repertoires were generated with immunoSEQ multiplex PCR, while TCRdb's copy carries only in-frame clones and drops some. The sample holds about 130,000 clones; over 70% are singletons and the top ten take over 15%. Sequenced sample: peripheral blood. Source of these receptors: a man aged 80 or over with acute or convalescent COVID-19. Each CDR3 is given with its conserved first and last residue. The D gene is left open where the match is weak. The listing skips clone size in some rows; elsewhere it reads once, few, many or a size class.

len	abundance	v_gene	j_gene	d_gene	CDR3aa	CDR3nt
17	.	TRBV7-6	TRBJ1-2	.	CASRLGTPKGVGCGYTF	TGTGCCAGCAGGCTAGGGACCCCAAAGGGGGTCGGATGTGGCTACACCTTC
13	.	TRBV7-9	TRBJ2-7	.	CASSATGPGEQYF	TGTGCCAGCAGCGCCACAGGGCCGGGGGAGCAGTACTTC
14	.	TRBV6-1	TRBJ2-7	TRBD2	CASSSGLAGYEQYF	TGTGCCAGCAGTTCGGGACTAGCGGGCTACGAGCAGTACTTC
14	.	TRBV5-1	TRBJ2-7	.	CASSLDTSYYEQYF	TGCGCCAGCAGCTTGGATACTAGCTACTACGAGCAGTACTTC
17	.	TRBV5-1	TRBJ2-3	TRBD1	CASTPPSGTGRTDTQYF	TGCGCCAGCACCCCCCCGTCTGGGACAGGGCGGACAGATACGCAGTATTTT
13	.	TRBV10-3	TRBJ2-7	.	CAISPTGPDEQYF	TGTGCCATCAGCCCAACAGGGCCTGACGAGCAGTACTTC
13	.	TRBV9	TRBJ1-4	.	CASSVATGDQLFF	TGTGCCAGCAGCGTAGCTACGGGGGACCAGCTGTTTTTT
14	.	TRBV7-9	TRBJ1-1	.	CASSLTDIHAEAFF	TGTGCCAGCAGCTTAACAGACATCCACGCTGAAGCTTTCTTT
13	.	TRBV2	TRBJ2-5	TRBD1	CASSVGQIETQYF	TGTGCCAGCAGTGTGGGACAGATTGAGACCCAGTACTTC
15	many	TRBV6-5	TRBJ2-1	.	CASRALLGQYNEQFF	TGTGCCAGCAGGGCCCTCCTCGGACAGTACAATGAGCAGTTCTTC
15	.	TRBV7-2	TRBJ2-2	TRBD1	CASSVAGTGTGELFF	TGTGCCAGCAGCGTGGCCGGGACAGGCACCGGGGAGCTGTTTTTT
13	.	TRBV10-3	TRBJ1-1	.	CAISEQANTEAFF	TGTGCCATCAGTGAACAGGCGAACACTGAAGCTTTCTTT
15	.	TRBV18	TRBJ2-6	.	CASSPPGSGANVLTF	TGTGCCAGCTCACCTCCAGGCTCTGGGGCCAACGTCCTGACTTTC
12	.	TRBV3-1/TRBV3-2	TRBJ2-2	.	CASSQESGELFF	TGTGCCAGCAGCCAAGAATCGGGGGAGCTGTTTTTT
13	.	TRBV7-8	TRBJ1-1	.	CASSQYGRDEAFF	TGTGCCAGCAGCCAATATGGGCGGGACGAAGCTTTCTTT
14	few	TRBV6-6	TRBJ1-1	.	CASSRNQQSAEAFF	TGTGCCAGCAGTCGAAATCAACAATCCGCTGAAGCTTTCTTT
14	.	TRBV27	TRBJ2-3	.	CASSRQWGTDTQYF	TGTGCCAGCAGCCGACAGTGGGGCACAGATACGCAGTATTTT
16	.	TRBV5-4	TRBJ2-4	TRBD2	CASSSATSGGASIQYF	TGTGCCAGCAGCTCAGCGACTAGCGGGGGGGCCTCAATTCAGTACTTC
17	.	TRBV3-1/TRBV3-2	TRBJ2-1	TRBD2	CASSQDLGLAGGGEQFF	TGTGCCAGCAGCCAAGATCTAGGTCTAGCGGGGGGAGGTGAGCAGTTCTTC
14	.	TRBV10-3	TRBJ1-2	TRBD1	CAITRQGNEYGYTF	TGTGCCATCACTCGACAGGGGAACGAATATGGCTACACCTTC
15	.	TRBV4-1	TRBJ2-5	.	CASSQGAMPGETQYF	TGCGCCAGCAGCCAAGGGGCTATGCCAGGAGAGACCCAGTACTTC
18	.	TRBV3-1/TRBV3-2	TRBJ2-3	TRBD2	CASSLRTSGGEGTDTQYF	TGTGCCAGCAGCCTTAGGACTAGCGGGGGGGAGGGCACAGATACGCAGTATTTT
14	.	TRBV2	TRBJ2-7	TRBD1	CASITGQGAYEQYF	TGTGCCAGCATTACGGGACAGGGAGCCTACGAGCAGTACTTC
17	once	TRBV7-2	TRBJ2-2	.	CASSSDGSARGTGELFF	TGTGCCAGCAGCTCCGACGGTTCCGCAAGGGGCACCGGGGAGCTGTTTTTT
11	.	TRBV5-4	TRBJ2-7	.	CASSLGREQYF	TGTGCCAGCAGCTTGGGGAGGGAGCAGTACTTC
15	.	TRBV7-9	TRBJ2-7	TRBD1	CASSFSGDRAYEQYF	TGTGCCAGCAGCTTTTCCGGGGACAGGGCATACGAGCAGTACTTC
13	few	TRBV29-1	TRBJ1-1	.	CSATDSWDTEAFF	TGCAGCGCGACGGACAGCTGGGATACTGAAGCTTTCTTT
13	few	TRBV10-3	TRBJ1-1	TRBD1	CAISDRTGGEAFF	TGTGCCATCAGTGACCGGACAGGGGGCGAAGCTTTCTTT
10	once	TRBV7-9	TRBJ1-4	.	CASSFAGRSF	TGTGCCAGCAGCTTCGCGGGTAGGTCTTTT
13	.	TRBV19	TRBJ1-5	TRBD1	CASSIETGQPQHF	TGTGCCAGTAGTATAGAGACAGGGCAGCCCCAGCATTTT
15	many	TRBV5-1	TRBJ1-3	TRBD1	CASSRGQPAGNTIYF	TGCGCCAGCAGCCGGGGACAGCCCGCTGGAAACACCATATATTTT
15	once	TRBV7-2	TRBJ2-6	TRBD1	CASSSGTVGANVLTF	TGTGCCAGCAGCTCTGGGACAGTTGGGGCCAACGTCCTGACTTTC
15	.	TRBV5-5	TRBJ2-7	TRBD1	CASSWGQGAIYEQYF	TGTGCCAGCAGCTGGGGACAGGGGGCTATCTACGAGCAGTACTTC
15	once	TRBV2	TRBJ2-1	TRBD1	CASSESGGIFHEQFF	TGTGCCAGCAGTGAATCAGGGGGCATTTTCCATGAGCAGTTCTTC
14	.	TRBV30	TRBJ1-2	.	CAWRVRGQNYGYTF	TGTGCCTGGAGAGTCCGCGGACAAAACTATGGCTACACCTTC
14	.	TRBV28	TRBJ2-1	TRBD2	CASSLEAGWNEQFF	TGTGCCAGCAGTTTAGAAGCGGGGTGGAATGAGCAGTTCTTC
13	.	TRBV3-1/TRBV3-2	TRBJ1-6	.	CASSPGGDSPLHF	TGTGCCAGCAGCCCCGGGGGTGATTCACCCCTCCACTTT
13	.	TRBV7-3	TRBJ1-6	.	CASSVTDNSPLHF	TGTGCCAGCAGCGTGACAGATAATTCACCCCTCCACTTT
16	.	TRBV4-1	TRBJ1-6	.	CASSQAWTVYNSPLHF	TGCGCCAGCAGCCAAGCTTGGACAGTCTATAATTCACCCCTCCACTTT
16	.	TRBV5-1	TRBJ2-3	TRBD1	CASSPRTGASTDTQYF	TGCGCCAGCAGCCCCCGGACAGGGGCTAGCACAGATACGCAGTATTTT
14	.	TRBV4-1	TRBJ1-2	TRBD1	CASSQPTGDRGYTF	TGCGCCAGCAGCCAACCTACAGGGGATCGTGGCTACACCTTC
15	.	TRBV6-5	TRBJ1-6	TRBD1	CASSYAPGQGAPLHF	TGTGCCAGCAGTTACGCCCCGGGACAGGGGGCACCCCTCCACTTT
11	.	TRBV23-1	TRBJ1-1	.	CASKFRGEAFF	TGCGCCAGCAAATTCAGGGGTGAAGCTTTCTTT
15	few	TRBV4-3	TRBJ2-2	.	CASSQIPGAAGELFF	TGCGCCAGCAGCCAAATCCCAGGGGCGGCCGGGGAGCTGTTTTTT
12	.	TRBV30	TRBJ2-7	.	CAWRQDNYEQYF	TGTGCCTGGAGACAGGACAACTACGAGCAGTACTTC
15	.	TRBV4-3	TRBJ2-7	TRBD2	CASSRGREGSYEQYF	TGCGCCAGCAGCCGGGGGAGGGAAGGGTCCTACGAGCAGTACTTC
15	.	TRBV7-8	TRBJ1-6	.	CASSLAGTQNSPLHF	TGTGCCAGCAGCTTAGCGGGGACACAGAATTCACCCCTCCACTTT
15	.	TRBV4-3	TRBJ2-7	.	CASSQDRGLSYEQYF	TGCGCCAGCAGCCAAGACCGCGGGCTCTCCTACGAGCAGTACTTC